What follows are 11 T cell receptor beta chains derived from one specimen sequenced in a study of T cells in Graves' hyperthyroidism and ophthalmopathy. Amplification targeted TCR beta CDR3 regions from RNA transcripts. The study used the HTBI primer set for a first-round RT-PCR of the TCR CDR3. TCRdb processed the multiplex PCR reads anew with MiXCR; each CDR3 protein has one entry. The repertoire holds approximately 380,000 distinct CDR3 sequences, with about a fifth as singletons. The sample comprised blood. These receptors were taken from a woman in her late teens or twenties with Graves' hyperthyroidism.

In its sample, this clonotype was seen many times. The chain carries TRBV15 and TRBJ2-7; tentatively, D is TRBD1 or TRBD2 (5 bases each). The V and J ends lost 0 bases and 8 bases respectively, with 14 bases between them. Germline lookup yields CDR1 LNHNV and CDR2 YYDKDF (reference sequence). The CDR3 totals 14 residues. DNA of the CDR3: TGTGCCACCAGCAGAGATATCATTGGGGGACAGCAGTACTTC. Translating gives CATSRDIIGGQQYF.

The J gene is TRBJ2-2, the V gene TRBV11-2; possibly TRBD2 for D (5 bases). Germline V lookup: CDR1 SGHAT, CDR2 FQNNGV. V gave up 5 bases and J gave up 6 bases, with 19 bases separating them. CDR3 length: 16 residues. CDR3 in DNA: TGTGCCAGCAGCCGGGGTCCTAGCATAATTGCCGGGGAGCTGTTTTTT. It codes for CASSRGPSIIAGELFF.

This clonotype was recorded at least ten times. The chain combines TRBV27 with TRBJ1-6; TRBD1 matches at 7 bases. The trim removed 1 base at V and 8 bases at J, leaving 8 bases unmatched. Germline CDR1 reads MNHEY; CDR2 reads SMNVEV (reference sequence). This CDR3 has 16 residues. CDR3 loop: CASSLLDGTAYSPLHF. CDR3 coding DNA: TGTGCCAGCAGTTTATTGGATGGGACAGCCTATTCACCCCTCCACTTT.

This clonotype was seen many times. This chain connects TRBV11-3 to TRBJ2-6; D gene ambiguous. From germline, CDR1 is SGHNT and CDR2 YENEEA. CDR3 size: 13 residues. The V end lost 5 bases, the J end lost 2 bases, and 4 bases lay between the germline ends. The CDR3 reads CASSPPGANVLTF. The CDR3 DNA sequence: TGTGCCAGCAGCCCCCCTGGGGCCAACGTCCTGACTTTC.

This clonotype was seen many times. This sequence joins TRBV30 and TRBJ2-2, with D possibly TRBD2 on 5 matching bases. Trimming took off 3 bases at V and 5 bases at J, with 10 bases between the two ends. The CDR3 extends over 13 amino acids. Germline CDR1 GTSNPN, CDR2 SVGIG (reference sequence). The CDR3 nucleotides read TGTGCCTGGAGCATCGGGGAAACCGGGGAGCTGTTTTTT. Its protein is CAWSIGETGELFF.

This clonotype turned up a few times. The chain employs TRBV6-5 and TRBJ2-4, with TRBD1 matching 7 bases. With 0 bases clipped from V and 14 bases from J, the junction kept 10 bases outside the gene matches. Germline loops: CDR1 MNHEY, CDR2 SVGAGI. This CDR3 contains 14 residues. CDR3 DNA: TGTGCCAGCAGTTACTCAGGGGGCAAAAATATTAAGTACTTC. This sequence encodes CASSYSGGKNIKYF.

This clonotype was observed many times. One end of the junction does not line up with germline, which may come from a read error. The chain joins TRBV20-1 to TRBJ2-4, with D perhaps TRBD1 (5 bases). The CDR3 contains 13 residues. CDR1 is DFQATT and CDR2 is SNEGSKA in the germline V gene (reference sequence). CDR3: CSARAPQKDIKYF. The CDR3 nucleotides read TGCAGTGCTAGGGCGCCTCAGAAGGACATTAAGTACTTC.

The table lists this clonotype with many counts. The genes are TRBV7-2 and TRBJ2-3, with 8 positions matching TRBD1. CDR1 and CDR2 (germline): SGHTA, FQGNSA. This CDR3 is built from 14 residues. The junction had 6 bases not matched to a gene; V was cut back by 4 bases and J by 6 bases. The CDR3 region is CASSSAWTGDTQYF. As DNA, the CDR3 is TGTGCCAGCAGCTCCGCTTGGACAGGGGATACGCAGTATTTT.

Many counts were recorded for this clonotype. CDR3: CASSVTGNTEAFF. The CDR3 DNA sequence: TGTGCCAGCAGTGTCACAGGGAACACTGAAGCTTTCTTT. The chain carries TRBV25-1 and TRBJ1-1; maybe TRBD1 (5 bases). The CDR3 runs to 13 residues. V was shortened by 4 bases and J by 1 base, with 7 bases between the two germline ends. Per the germline V gene, CDR1 is MGHDK and CDR2 is SYGVNS. Supplemented by reference TRBV25-1 and TRBJ1-1, the full variable domain reads EADIYQTPRYLVIGTGKKITLECSQTMGHDKMYWYQQDPGMELHLIHYSYGVNSTEKGDLSSESTVSRIRTEHFPLTLESARPSHTSQYLCASSVTGNTEAFFGQGTRLTVV.

The table lists this clonotype with many counts. The J gene is TRBJ1-5, the V gene TRBV6-1, with D tentatively TRBD1 (6 bases). Per germline, CDR1 MNHNS and CDR2 SASEGT. This CDR3 has 17 residues. V dropped 0 bases and J dropped 6 bases, with 18 bases sitting between them. CDR3 protein: CASSEAIFWGAGQPQHF. The CDR3 DNA sequence: TGTGCCAGCAGTGAAGCGATCTTTTGGGGGGCCGGTCAGCCCCAGCATTTT.

The table lists this clonotype with many counts. The chain is built from TRBV28 and TRBJ1-6; D is unclear. The CDR3 is 13 residues long. V lost 4 bases and J lost 6, with 7 bases in between. Germline CDR1 reads MDHEN; CDR2 reads SYDVKM. The chain's CDR3 is CASSSGINSPLHF. In DNA form, the CDR3 reads TGTGCCAGCAGTTCCGGAATTAATTCACCCCTCCACTTT.